The source of this T cell receptor beta chain is a study of CD4 T cells in relation to SARS-CoV-2 and coronaviruses. The assay was immunoSEQ multiplex PCR, and TCRdb's table has in-frame clones only and misses some. This sample has 25,000 to 30,000 clones, with 74% found just once. CD4+ T cells from unexposed donors were obtained before the COVID-19 pandemic (2011-2018). CD4+ T cells were isolated from the cells after more than 8 days of culture. As cell numbers allowed, unexposed-donor CD4+ T cells faced SARS-CoV-2 S/N and four cold-coronavirus spikes. A note on this clone: The antigen remains unidentified.

Sequenced material: CD4+ T cells from PBMCs, cultured in vitro. The receptor was derived from a human donor in good health.

The CDR3 DNA reads as TGTGCCAGTTGGAGGGGGGTTTGGGGCGAAAAACTGTTTTTT. Residues: CASWRGVWGEKLFF. This chain uses TRBV6-5 with TRBJ1-4; D may be TRBD1 (6 bases). The CDR3 has 14 residues. Germline CDR1 and CDR2: MNHEY and SVGAGI. The V gene lost 9 bases and the J gene lost 8 bases, with 19 bases spanning the gap.